This T cell receptor (beta chain) was recovered during a study of shared clonotypes between healthy human individuals. For the study at large: Per donor, three plates held CD4 naive cells, three held CD4 memory, two held CD8 naive and one held CD8 memory.

Nashville, Tennessee was home to all donors, who were Caucasian adults. A note on this clone: One junction end does not reproduce the germline sequence, and a read error may be involved.

The CDR3 sequence is 15 residues long. The germline gives CDR1 LNHDA, CDR2 SQIVND (reference sequence). Each subset's genomic DNA was shared equally among a number of immunoSEQ plates. As originally analysed: Sequence data from immunoSEQ were junction-only and lacked quality scores; consequently, filtering differed. Data came from immunoSEQ multiplex PCR; TCRdb stores just in-frame clones and leaves some out. V and J calls and clone size follow that table, whereas D and trimming were derived from the DNA. The data contain some 2.1 million clones, approximately 95% of them seen just once; the ten biggest clones take up 0.1% to 0.15%.

This sequence was found in a man younger than 35 in good health. Sequenced input: naive CD4+ T cells sorted from blood. Specified subset: CD45RA+ positively selected. The chain employs TRBV19 and TRBJ2-3; 8 nucleotides agree with TRBD2. The CDR3, as DNA: TGTGCCGGTAGTCCTACTAGCGGTAGCACAGATACGCAGTATTTT. It is translated as CAGSPTSGSTDTQYF.